This T cell receptor beta chain was sequenced for a study of blood T cell repertoires in COVID-19. On the study more broadly: Acute-phase and convalescent COVID-19 samples originated in the United States, Italy and Spain.

Only in-frame clones appear in the TCRdb table, and some are missing; sequencing was by immunoSEQ multiplex PCR. The table lists around 93,000 clones, about 86% of them singletons, with less than 20% in the top ten. Germline V lookup: CDR1 LGHNA, CDR2 YNFKEQ. V lost 0 bases to trimming and J lost 0 bases; unmatched junction nucleotides: 5. The CDR3 covers 17 residues. The sequencing sample was made of peripheral blood. The sequence was collected from a human donor in a cohort sampled during active COVID-19. The chain uses TRBV4-2 and TRBJ2-3; 8 positions agree with TRBD2. The CDR3 reads CASSQDPAGVSTDTQYF. The CDR3 nucleotides are TGTGCCAGCAGCCAAGATCCAGCGGGAGTAAGCACAGATACGCAGTATTTT.